Each of the 26 T cell receptor beta chains below was sequenced from the same sample in a study of cytomegalovirus exposure and HLA in healthy donors. Primers: 60 Vbeta forward and 13 Jbeta reverse. Here immunoSEQ multiplex PCR was the method, and the copy in TCRdb shows in-frame clones only, minus some. The repertoire holds 84,000 or so clones, over 75% seen once, with around 2% in the top ten. Sequencing was carried out using PBMCs. All receptors come from a boy aged 10-17 years in good health and CMV-seronegative.

This clone was picked up one time. The V call is TRBV27, the J call TRBJ1-5, with D perhaps matching TRBD1 (5 bases). The CDR3 totals 15 residues. Looked up from germline, CDR1 is MNHEY and CDR2 is SMNVEV (reference sequence). With 5 bases removed from V and 3 bases from J, the gap between germline ends came to 14 bases. The CDR3 nucleotides are TGTGCCAGCAGTCCCCTCGACAGCTACAATCAGCCCCAGCATTTT. This gives the protein CASSPLDSYNQPQHF.

The chain uses TRBV30 and TRBJ1-6; D ambiguous. Germline CDR1 is GTSNPN and CDR2 is SVGIG (reference sequence). This CDR3 comprises 15 residues. The V and J ends lost 0 bases and 7 bases respectively, with 13 bases between them. The chain's CDR3 is CAWSVERGGNSPLHF. DNA for the CDR3: TGTGCCTGGAGTGTAGAGCGAGGTGGAAATTCACCCCTCCACTTT.

The chain has TRBV29-1 and TRBJ1-2; TRBD1 agrees at 7 bases. The CDR3 is 12 residues long. Germline CDR1 is SQVTM and CDR2 is ANQGSEA. Unmatched junction bases numbered 12, after V lost 6 bases and J lost 11 bases. The CDR3 DNA sequence: TGCAGCGTCCCGACAGGGCTCAATATGTACACCTTC. It codes for CSVPTGLNMYTF.

This clone has a single count. The rearrangement joins TRBV7-6 to TRBJ1-1; the match to TRBD1 covers 7 bases. The CDR3 loop spans 17 amino acids. Germline V gene lookup returns CDR1 SGHVS and CDR2 FNYEAQ. J gave up 2 bases and V 0 bases, and 9 bases lay outside the gene matches. CDR3 residues: CASSLAHLGTDNTEAFF. In DNA form, the CDR3 reads TGTGCCAGCAGCTTAGCGCATTTAGGGACAGACAACACTGAAGCTTTCTTT.

V is TRBV7-2 and J is TRBJ2-3, with D hard to call. The length of the CDR3 is 13 residues. Per the germline V gene, CDR1 is SGHTA and CDR2 is FQGNSA. Trimming took 5 bases from V and 1 from J, leaving 7 bases between them. CDR3 DNA: TGTGCCAGCAGCGAGATCGGCACAGATACGCAGTATTTT. Amino acid sequence: CASSEIGTDTQYF. Filled out from reference TRBV7-2 and TRBJ2-3, the complete variable domain reads GAGVSQSPSNKVTEKGKDVELRCDPISGHTALYWYRQSLGQGLEFLIYFQGNSAPDKSGLPSDRFSAERTGGSVSTLTIQRTQQEDSAVYLCASSEIGTDTQYFGPGTRLTVL.

V is TRBV4-2 and J is TRBJ2-3; weak D call: TRBD1 (6 bases). Trimming cost V 2 bases and J 5 bases, with 14 bases left between them. CDR3 length equals 15 residues. Germline loops: CDR1 LGHNA, CDR2 YNFKEQ. The CDR3 DNA reads TGTGCCAGCAGCCAATTTCAGGGGAAGATAGATACGCAGTATTTT. The encoded protein is CASSQFQGKIDTQYF.

CDR3 nucleotides: TGTGCCTGGAGCGAGGGGAGAGCGGGAAGTAATCAGCCCCAGCATTTT. It yields the protein CAWSEGRAGSNQPQHF. The gene calls are TRBV30 and TRBJ1-5; possible D gene TRBD1, 5 bases. This CDR3 comprises 16 residues. With 3 bases removed from V and 4 bases from J, the gap between germline ends came to 19 bases. Per germline, CDR1 GTSNPN and CDR2 SVGIG (reference sequence).

The chain combines TRBV28 with TRBJ2-7; 8 positions agree with TRBD1. Trimming removed 5 bases from V and 3 bases from J; junction bases left unmatched: 3. In germline, CDR1 is MDHEN, CDR2 SYDVKM. This CDR3 is 13 amino acids long. This CDR3 reads CASSPGGLYEQYF. The CDR3, as DNA: TGTGCCAGCAGTCCAGGGGGCCTCTACGAGCAGTACTTC. The full variable domain, in which reference TRBV28 and TRBJ2-7 provide the parts outside the CDR3, is DVKVTQSSRYLVKRTGEKVFLECVQDMDHENMFWYRQDPGLGLRLIYFSYDVKMKEKGDIPEGYSVSREKKERFSLILESASTNQTSMYLCASSPGGLYEQYFGPGTRLTVT.

The V and J genes are TRBV6-5 and TRBJ1-2, with TRBD1 matching over 7 bases. This CDR3 has 13 amino acids. V shed 7 bases, J shed 6 bases, and the junction held 8 bases outside the gene matches. Germline CDR1 MNHEY, CDR2 SVGAGI. The CDR3 coding sequence is TGTGCCAGCAAGCCAGGGGGGCGAGATGGCTACACCTTC. Residues: CASKPGGRDGYTF.

This clone has more than one count but fewer than ten. V is TRBV5-1 and J is TRBJ2-7, with a weak D call TRBD2 (6 bases). CDR1 SGHRS and CDR2 YFSETQ come from the germline V gene. The CDR3 loop spans 14 amino acids. The V gene lost 4 bases and the J gene lost 2 bases, with 13 bases spanning the gap. The CDR3 sequence is CASSPGLTAYEQYF. The CDR3 DNA follows: TGCGCCAGCAGCCCTGGACTAACCGCCTACGAGCAGTACTTC.

The sample holds a few counts of this clone. This chain uses TRBV14 with TRBJ2-3; the D gene is possibly TRBD2 (5 bases). The CDR3 extends over 16 amino acids. The germline V gene encodes CDR1 SGHDN and CDR2 FVKESK. Trimming shortened V by 0 bases and J by 1 base, and 11 bases separated the two germline ends. The CDR3 loop reads CASSQELSARTDTQYF. The CDR3 DNA follows: TGTGCCAGCAGCCAAGAACTTAGCGCCCGCACAGATACGCAGTATTTT.

The chain carries TRBV28 and TRBJ2-7; 8 bases are shared with TRBD1. The CDR3 contains 12 residues. Germline V gives CDR1 MDHEN, CDR2 SYDVKM. V shed 7 bases and J 12 bases; nucleotides not matched to a gene: 11. CDR3 amino acids: CASTSDRVLLYV. The CDR3 region has the DNA TGTGCCAGCACCTCGGACAGGGTCCTTCTGTACGTC.

The J gene is TRBJ2-2, the V gene TRBV30, with D unclear. From germline, CDR1 is GTSNPN and CDR2 SVGIG (reference sequence). The CDR3 runs 11 residues. V was cut by 3 bases and J by 6 bases, with 5 bases left in between. Written as DNA, the CDR3 is TGTGCCTGGAGCCCGGCCGGGGAGCTGTTTTTT. Its translation: CAWSPAGELFF.

The rearrangement links TRBV30 to TRBJ2-3, with TRBD2 identical over 9 bases. CDR1 GTSNPN and CDR2 SVGIG come from the germline V gene (reference sequence). CDR3 length: 14 amino acids. J was trimmed by 3 bases and V by 5 bases; bases with no gene match: 6. The CDR3 sequence is CAWSPSGTTDTQYF. The CDR3, as DNA: TGTGCCTGGTCGCCTAGCGGGACAACAGATACGCAGTATTTT.

The chain is built from TRBV5-1 and TRBJ2-5, with D possibly matching TRBD2 (6 bases). Germline CDR1 reads SGHRS; CDR2 reads YFSETQ. V was pared by 5 bases and J by 4 bases, with 9 bases between. This CDR3 is built from 12 residues. DNA of the CDR3: TGCGCCAGCAGACAGGAGGGAGAGACCCAGTACTTC. Amino acids: CASRQEGETQYF.

V gene TRBV6-1 combines with J gene TRBJ1-1; 9 bases are a match to TRBD1. The ends lost 6 bases at V and 5 bases at J; junction bases unmatched: 4. Germline CDR1 is MNHNS and CDR2 is SASEGT. The CDR3 spans 13 residues. CDR3 residues: CASRPTGGTEAFF. The DNA of the CDR3 is TGTGCCAGCAGACCGACAGGGGGGACTGAAGCTTTCTTT.

This sequence joins TRBV30 and TRBJ2-7, with 9 bases aligning to TRBD1. The CDR3 runs 13 residues. The J segment lost 4 bases and the V segment lost 5 bases, leaving 6 bases of the junction unmatched. Germline loops: CDR1 GTSNPN, CDR2 SVGIG (reference sequence). In DNA, the CDR3 is TGTGCCTGGGATAAGACAGGGGGTTACGAGCAGTACTTC. Its protein product is CAWDKTGGYEQYF.

The CDR3 nucleotides are TGTGCCTGGAATCGGGGTCAAGAGACCCAGTACTTC. This encodes CAWNRGQETQYF. The chain has TRBV30 and TRBJ2-5, with D perhaps TRBD2 (5 bases). V lost 4 bases, J lost 2 bases, and 8 bases lay in between. The CDR3 runs 12 residues. CDR1 and CDR2 from the germline V gene are GTSNPN and SVGIG (reference sequence).

This clone was seen just once. The chain uses TRBV30 and TRBJ2-7; D uncertain. The CDR3 contains 13 residues. V lost 5 bases and J 2 bases, leaving 13 bases between the germline ends. Per germline, CDR1 GTSNPN and CDR2 SVGIG (reference sequence). CDR3 in DNA: TGTGCCTGGGATCGGTTGTCCACCTACGAGCAGTACTTC. It codes for CAWDRLSTYEQYF. The full variable domain, with the rest looked up from reference TRBV30 and TRBJ2-7, is SQTIHQWPATLVQPVGSPLSLECTVEGTSNPNLYWYRQAAGRGLQLLFYSVGIGQISSEVPQNLSASRPQDRQFILSSKKLLLSDSGFYLCAWDRLSTYEQYFGPGTRLTVT.

The chain links TRBV10-2 to TRBJ2-7; TRBD1 aligns across 9 bases. This CDR3 contains 14 residues. J lost 4 bases, V lost 6 bases, and 7 bases had no gene match. CDR1 WSHSY and CDR2 SAAADI come from the germline V gene. Written as DNA, the CDR3 is TGCGCCAGCAGAAGTGGACAGGGGATGTACGAGCAGTACTTC. This translates into CASRSGQGMYEQYF.

The CDR3 region is CASSPGGTEAFF. The CDR3 nucleotides read TGTGCCAGCAGTCCGGGGGGGACTGAAGCTTTCTTT. The rearrangement links TRBV28 to TRBJ1-1, with a possible D match to TRBD1 (5 bases). V lost 5 bases to trimming and J lost 5 bases, with 9 bases between them. Germline V CDR1 and CDR2: MDHEN, SYDVKM. This CDR3 is built from 12 residues.

The gene calls are TRBV28 and TRBJ1-2, with 9 bases identical to TRBD1. Germline CDR1 is MDHEN and CDR2 is SYDVKM. There are 15 residues in the CDR3. The V and J ends lost 2 bases and 8 bases, in that order; junction bases with no gene match: 9. The CDR3 coding sequence is TGTGCCAGCAGTTTAGGGGACAGGGACTCAAACGGCTACACCTTC. Protein sequence: CASSLGDRDSNGYTF.

This clone was seen only once. The chain is built from TRBV19 and TRBJ1-1; a possible D gene is TRBD1 (5 bases). V lost 3 bases to trimming and J lost 4 bases, with 9 bases between them. CDR3 length: 13 amino acids. Germline V CDR1 and CDR2: LNHDA, SQIVND (reference sequence). CDR3 bases: TGTGCCAGTAGTATGGGGGGGACCACTGAAGCTTTCTTT. Translating gives CASSMGGTTEAFF.

The J gene is TRBJ2-7, the V gene TRBV7-2, with TRBD1 matching over 9 bases. V gave up 5 bases and J gave up 2 bases; unmatched junction bases: 4. Germline CDR1 and CDR2: SGHTA and FQGNSA. CDR3 size: 14 residues. The CDR3 coding sequence is TGTGCCAGCAGCCACGGACAGGGGACCTACGAGCAGTACTTC. As protein: CASSHGQGTYEQYF.

The J gene is TRBJ2-7, the V gene TRBV25-1, with D possibly TRBD2 on 5 matching bases. Germline CDR1 and CDR2: MGHDK and SYGVNS. Trimming removed 4 bases from V and 2 bases from J, with 12 bases in between. CDR3 length: 14 residues. The CDR3 coding sequence is TGTGCCAGCAGTGTCGGACTCACCCCCTACGAGCAGTACTTC. Protein sequence: CASSVGLTPYEQYF.

V is TRBV7-2 and J is TRBJ2-7; weak D call: TRBD2 (7 bases). Per germline, CDR1 SGHTA and CDR2 FQGNSA. The CDR3 has 15 residues. V was cut by 1 base and J by 0 bases, with 10 bases left in between. The CDR3 DNA follows: TGTGCCAGCAGCTTAGGTGGGGGGGCCTCCTACGAGCAGTACTTC. The encoded protein is CASSLGGGASYEQYF. Full variable domain (remainder filled in from reference TRBV7-2 and TRBJ2-7): GAGVSQSPSNKVTEKGKDVELRCDPISGHTALYWYRQSLGQGLEFLIYFQGNSAPDKSGLPSDRFSAERTGGSVSTLTIQRTQQEDSAVYLCASSLGGGASYEQYFGPGTRLTVT.